This TCR beta chain was found in a study of CD8+ T cells in alopecia areata. Sequencing used cDNA as its template, made by extracting RNA and reverse transcribing it. Here immunoSEQ multiplex PCR was the method, and the copy in TCRdb shows in-frame clones only, minus some. The sample carries roughly 150,000 clones, roughly 50% recorded once. This clone has only a few counts. This CDR3 comprises 14 residues. After removal of 3 bases from V and 6 bases from J, the junction contained 4 bases not matched to a gene. From germline, CDR1 is MNHEY and CDR2 SMNVEV (reference sequence). Sequencing used CD4+ T cells sorted from blood. The chain is built from TRBV27 and TRBJ1-5, with TRBD1 identical over 8 bases. This receptor was obtained from a human donor with alopecia areata. The CDR3 DNA is TGTGCCAGCAGTTTTGCGCAGGGGGCTCAGCCCCAGCATTTT. Amino acids: CASSFAQGAQPQHF.